The 4 T cell receptor beta chains below were found in one sample sequenced in a study of cytomegalovirus exposure and HLA in healthy donors listed by TCRdb under 2017. The library was produced with the immunoSEQ multiplex PCR assay. For the multiplex PCR, a mixture combining 60 forward primers for TCR Vbeta segments and 13 reverse primers for TCR Jbeta segments was used. The table was pulled from immuneACCESS by TCRdb, which kept in-frame rearrangements only. Such tables lose some clones; where checked, under half of the loss comes from unresolved V genes, and the rest has no known cause. The sample records about 110,000 clones, roughly 70% of which are singletons. The top ten clonotypes cover 5.4% of the sample. The sequenced material came from PBMCs. These receptors were taken from a woman in her 70s in good health and CMV-seropositive.

This chain links TRBV7-8 with TRBJ1-2, with D possibly matching TRBD1 (5 bases). Looked up from germline, CDR1 is SGHVS and CDR2 is FQNEAQ. Trimming took 3 bases from V and 2 from J, leaving 7 bases between them. There are 13 residues in the CDR3. For the CDR3, the DNA is TGTGCCAGCAGCTTGCAGGGAAACTATGGCTACACCTTC. Its protein product is CASSLQGNYGYTF.

The V gene is TRBV30, the J gene TRBJ1-3, with a tentative D call TRBD1 (5 bases). The length of the CDR3 is 16 residues. V lost 0 bases and J lost 0, with 12 bases in between. Germline V gives CDR1 GTSNPN, CDR2 SVGIG (reference sequence). CDR3 nucleotides: TGTGCCTGGAGTGTAATGACAGCTAACTCTGGAAACACCATATATTTT. This sequence encodes CAWSVMTANSGNTIYF.

The rearrangement uses TRBV19 and TRBJ2-2, with D perhaps TRBD2 (6 bases). V shed 10 bases and J shed 5 bases, with 17 bases lying between them. This CDR3 has 14 amino acids. Germline-derived CDR1 and CDR2 are LNHDA and SQIVND (reference sequence). CDR3 in amino acids: CATGGGRVTGELFF. The CDR3 bases are TGTGCCACTGGAGGAGGGCGCGTAACCGGGGAGCTGTTTTTT. The whole variable domain, remainder taken from reference TRBV19 and TRBJ2-2, is DGGITQSPKYLFRKEGQNVTLSCEQNLNHDAMYWYRQDPGQGLRLIYYSQIVNDFQKGDIAEGYSVSREKKESFPLTVTSAQKNPTAFYLCATGGGRVTGELFFGEGSRLTVL.

This clone was found once. The chain carries TRBV4-1 and TRBJ1-2; D unresolved. V lost 4 bases to trimming and J lost 7 bases, with 13 bases between them. CDR3 size: 13 residues. Per the germline V gene, CDR1 is MGHRA and CDR2 is YSYEKL. The CDR3 DNA reads as TGCGCCAGCAGCCTAGAAGCGGGGTTTGGCTACACCTTC. This translates into CASSLEAGFGYTF.